This T cell receptor beta chain appears in the sequencing data of a study of blood T cell repertoires in COVID-19. For the study at large: Sites in the United States, Italy and Spain provided acute and convalescent COVID-19 samples. T cells, B-cell-depleted T cells, or PBMCs provided the cDNA or gDNA that served as material.

Trimming removed 3 bases from V and 7 bases from J, with 10 bases in between. CDR3 length: 12 residues. In the original processing: Amplification with reference gene primers provided the estimates of nucleated cell counts. Produced via immunoSEQ multiplex PCR; TCRdb's table is partial and in-frame only. From that table come the V and J calls and clone size; the DNA was used to work out D and trimming. Here the sample spans roughly 200,000 clones, 75% to 90% being singletons. The sequenced material came from peripheral blood. This chain uses TRBV12-3 or TRBV12-4 with TRBJ2-7, with a possible D match to TRBD2 (5 bases). The sequence was obtained from a man aged 60-69 years with acute or convalescent COVID-19. CDR3 sequence reads: CASSFGVREQYF. CDR3 sequence (DNA): TGTGCCAGCAGTTTCGGGGTCCGGGAGCAGTACTTC.